The entry below gives a single T cell receptor (beta chain) sequence along with its context. This clone's antigen is unknown. Base qualities are not recorded, but no much larger clone differs from it by a single base. This sample was taken from a study of glioma-infiltrating T cells after dendritic cell vaccination (dated by TCRdb to about 2016). About the investigation overall: Of the approximately 15 glioblastoma patients in the cohort, all drawn from Phase I and II dendritic cell vaccination trials, 9 were newly diagnosed and 6 had recurrent disease. The vaccine was prepared from monocyte-derived dendritic cells that were cultured for 6 to 7 days with IL-4 and GM-CSF and then pulsed overnight with autologous tumor lysate. Patients received three intradermal dendritic cell vaccine injections at biweekly intervals in the arm below the axilla. In glioblastoma patients vaccinated with dendritic cells, deep sequencing of TCR beta CDR3 regions served to measure tumor-infiltrating lymphocyte content and to compare repertoires between tumor and blood. Survival after dendritic cell vaccination was correlated with TCR sequencing metrics, including TIL content and tumor-blood repertoire overlap. Autologous tumor lysate-pulsed dendritic cell vaccination was administered to the patients between about 2003 and 2012. Here is what the overall study found, with its caveats: The three-group TCR overlap response model was characterized as speculative, and prospective validation of the model was stated to be required. No direct relationship between TCR clonality and survival was found, suggesting that a diverse polyclonal response may matter. Higher estimated pretreatment TIL content predicted longer time to progression and overall survival after dendritic cell vaccination. The cohort was small and heterogeneous, and full blood and tumor sets were available for few patients, with initial-recurrent tumor pairs available for even fewer patients.

TCRB CDR3 regions were amplified from 1.5 to 2.5 ug genomic DNA, or all available DNA if less, using the immunoSEQ assay. The multiplex PCR relied on 60 forward primers for TCR V beta segments and 13 reverse primers for J beta segments. To estimate the number of reads per starting template, synthetic control templates were added to each sample at limiting dilution. The Illumina HiSeq System generated 87 bp sequencing reads. The original methods were these. To remove PCR and sequencing errors, closely related sequences were merged with a nearest neighbor algorithm. TCR overlap was measured as the percentage of unique tumor TCR beta sequences that were also present in the peripheral blood of the same patient. This immuneACCESS table, as held by TCRdb, lists in-frame sequences with V and J called but not all clones. Of the missing ones, under half trace to an unresolved V gene in checked studies; the others have no known cause. V, J and clone size are those of that table, while D and trimming were read from the DNA. This sample comprises about 73,000 clones, over 75% of them detected only once. The ten largest clones take up 2.1% of the sample.

Selection of patients required sufficient residual fresh-frozen tumor tissue and over two years of available survival data. An isocitrate dehydrogenase mutation was not carried by any of the glioblastoma patients, although molecular status was otherwise variable. PBMC collection took place before vaccination, two weeks after the third vaccination, and at tumor progression if progression occurred. Genomic DNA was extracted with the Qiagen DNeasy Blood extraction Kit. Here V drops 3 bases and J drops 5 bases, and the junction holds 9 bases not matched to any gene. The CDR3 sequence holds 15 residues, the cysteine and phenylalanine included. Only the CDR3 part of the read is kept: 45 bases, read in frame from the first base. From a lookup of the germline V gene, CDR1 and CDR2 are SGDLS and YYNGEE.

This TCR was recovered from a human donor with glioblastoma. This sample comprised blood, obtained before dendritic cell vaccination. The V gene is TRBV9 and the J gene is TRBJ2-5; 8 middle bases align to TRBD2. The sequence in DNA is TGTGCCAGCAGCGGAGCCCGGGGGGGGATGGAGACCCAGTACTTC. It translates as CASSGARGGMETQYF.